Presented here are 16 T cell receptor beta chains from one specimen sequenced in a study of identical twins. TCRdb re-derived calls from the 5' RACE reads in MiXCR, one entry per CDR3 protein. The table shows hundreds of thousands of distinct CDR3 sequences, with about 12% occurring only once. Separately, the same data were catalogued under a study of yellow fever vaccine responses in identical twins.

Sequencing input: PBMCs. The receptors were gathered from a woman aged 18-30 years in good health.

This clonotype was picked up a small number of times. V usage is TRBV3-1 and J usage is TRBJ1-4; D call uncertain. Trimming removed 0 bases from V and 7 bases from J, with 12 bases in between. Germline CDR1 reads LGHDT; CDR2 reads YNNKEL (reference sequence). The CDR3 covers 15 residues. In DNA form, the CDR3 reads TGTGCCAGCAGCCAAGAACCACCTACCTTTGAAAAACTGTTTTTT. As protein: CASSQEPPTFEKLFF. Complete variable domain (other parts from reference TRBV3-1 and TRBJ1-4): DTAVSQTPKYLVTQMGNDKSIKCEQNLGHDTMYWYKQDSKKFLKIMFSYNNKELIINETVPNRFSPKSPDKAHLNLHINSLELGDSAVYFCASSQEPPTFEKLFFGSGTQLSVL.

This clonotype was recorded a few times. The rearrangement links TRBV25-1 to TRBJ1-6; D not resolved. Looked up from germline, CDR1 is MGHDK and CDR2 is SYGVNS. Trimming took off 3 bases at V and 7 bases at J, with 10 bases between the two ends. This CDR3 region has 14 residues. CDR3 DNA: TGTGCCAGCAGTGAGGCGCGAAGAAATTCACCCCTCCACTTT. This sequence encodes CASSEARRNSPLHF.

The chain uses TRBV24-1 and TRBJ1-5; maybe TRBD1 (5 bases). Germline V gives CDR1 KGHDR, CDR2 SFDVKD. With 9 bases removed from V and 5 bases from J, the gap between germline ends came to 16 bases. This CDR3 is built from 14 residues. CDR3 region: CATEAHPGDQPQHF. CDR3 DNA sequence: TGTGCCACCGAGGCTCATCCGGGGGATCAGCCCCAGCATTTT.

The chain couples TRBV10-3 to TRBJ2-7; 8 nucleotides match TRBD1. After removal of 6 bases from V and 1 base from J, the junction contained 14 bases not matched to a gene. Germline CDR1 and CDR2: ENHRY and SYGVKD. The CDR3 consists of 17 residues. The CDR3 spells CAISPDRGDSISYEQYV. The CDR3 DNA reads TGTGCCATCAGCCCCGACAGGGGAGATAGTATTTCCTACGAGCAGTACGTC.

This chain links TRBV19 with TRBJ1-1; 7 bases line up with TRBD1. The CDR3 extends over 14 amino acids. The germline CDR1 and CDR2 sequences are LNHDA and SQIVND (reference sequence). Germline trimming cut 6 bases from V and 1 base from J; bases unmatched to any gene: 5. CDR3 DNA sequence: TGTGCCAGTAGACCTGGACAGGAGAACACTGAAGCTTTCTTT. This codes for CASRPGQENTEAFF.

This clonotype occurred many times. V and J are TRBV7-9 and TRBJ1-5; D possibly corresponds to TRBD1 (5 bases). CDR1 and CDR2 from the germline V gene are SEHNR and FQNEAQ (reference sequence). V shed 1 base and J shed 6 bases, with 10 bases lying between them. This CDR3 is 14 amino acids long. The CDR3 DNA reads as TGTGCCAGCAGCTTAGGGGGGTCGAGTCAGCCCCAGCATTTT. It codes for CASSLGGSSQPQHF. Drawing the rest from reference TRBV7-9 and TRBJ1-5, the complete variable domain is DTGVSQNPRHKITKRGQNVTFRCDPISEHNRLYWYRQTLGQGPEFLTYFQNEAQLEKSRLLSDRFSAERPKGSFSTLEIQRTEQGDSAMYLCASSLGGSSQPQHFGDGTRLSIL.

This chain joins TRBV28 and TRBJ2-4; D is perhaps TRBD2 (5 bases). The germline CDR1 and CDR2 sequences are MDHEN and SYDVKM. The CDR3 has 14 amino acids. V lost 4 bases, J lost 4 bases, and 11 bases lay in between. CDR3 coding DNA: TGTGCCAGCAGTTCCCCCAGGAGGAAAAACATTCAGTACTTC. Translating gives CASSSPRRKNIQYF. The full variable domain, in which reference TRBV28 and TRBJ2-4 provide the parts outside the CDR3, is DVKVTQSSRYLVKRTGEKVFLECVQDMDHENMFWYRQDPGLGLRLIYFSYDVKMKEKGDIPEGYSVSREKKERFSLILESASTNQTSMYLCASSSPRRKNIQYFGAGTRLSVL.

This clonotype was picked up a small number of times. V usage is TRBV5-6 and J usage is TRBJ1-2; D is uncertain. Trimming removed 4 bases from V and 4 bases from J, with 11 bases in between. The CDR3 extends over 13 amino acids. Germline-derived CDR1 and CDR2 are SGHDT and YYEEEE. CDR3 sequence reads: CASSRPMGYGYTF. As DNA, the CDR3 is TGTGCCAGCAGCCGCCCAATGGGCTATGGCTACACCTTC.

This clonotype was seen a few times. V gene TRBV14 combines with J gene TRBJ1-3, with D maybe TRBD1 (5 bases). Germline V CDR1 and CDR2: SGHDN, FVKESK. Trimming took off 4 bases at V and 1 base at J, with 11 bases between the two ends. The CDR3 spans 15 residues. The CDR3 spells CASSRATVSGNTIYF. The CDR3 DNA is TGTGCCAGCAGCCGTGCGACAGTATCTGGAAACACCATATATTTT.

The chain employs TRBV7-6 and TRBJ2-5; TRBD1 might be the D (6 bases). Trimming left V 3 bases short and J 3 bases short, with 14 bases between. Looked up from germline, CDR1 is SGHVS and CDR2 is FNYEAQ. The CDR3 consists of 15 residues. The chain's CDR3 is CASSFTQGEEETQYF. CDR3 coding DNA: TGTGCCAGCAGCTTCACACAGGGCGAAGAAGAGACCCAGTACTTC.

V and J are TRBV24-1 and TRBJ2-1; D gene unclear. The CDR3 spans 14 residues. The ends were cut back, 2 bases at V and 7 bases at J, with 11 bases in the middle. The germline V gene encodes CDR1 KGHDR and CDR2 SFDVKD. The CDR3 spells CATSDSRVWNEQFF. For the CDR3, the DNA is TGTGCCACCAGTGATTCCCGGGTTTGGAATGAGCAGTTCTTC.

The V gene is TRBV4-1, the J gene TRBJ2-5; D is unresolved. The V end was cut by 4 bases, the J end by 0 bases, with 12 bases between. Germline V gives CDR1 MGHRA, CDR2 YSYEKL. CDR3 length: 15 residues. Here the CDR3 DNA reads TGCGCCAGCAGCCCACGGCTCGGGTACCAAGAGACCCAGTACTTC. This sequence encodes CASSPRLGYQETQYF.

The gene calls are TRBV11-2 and TRBJ2-3, with a tentative D call TRBD1 (5 bases). Trimming removed 5 bases at V and 2 bases at J, with 14 bases between. The CDR3 contains 15 residues. Germline V gene sequence: CDR1 SGHAT, CDR2 FQNNGV. This CDR3 reads CASSPGTGITDTQYF. CDR3 DNA: TGTGCCAGCAGCCCTGGTACAGGAATCACAGATACGCAGTATTTT.

The chain employs TRBV28 and TRBJ2-1; TRBD2 agrees at 12 bases. With V trimmed by 6 bases and J by 2 bases, 2 bases remained unmatched. This CDR3 has 15 amino acids. The germline gives CDR1 MDHEN, CDR2 SYDVKM. The CDR3: CASRGTSGPYNEQFF. As DNA, the CDR3 is TGTGCCAGCAGGGGGACTAGCGGGCCCTACAATGAGCAGTTCTTC.

The CDR3 is CAISDSLDRGPNNEQFF. The CDR3 nucleotides read TGTGCCATCAGTGATAGTCTGGACAGGGGGCCCAACAATGAGCAGTTCTTC. The rearrangement joins TRBV10-3 to TRBJ2-1, with 11 bases that match TRBD1. The CDR3 contains 17 residues. Per the germline V gene, CDR1 is ENHRY and CDR2 is SYGVKD. J lost 5 bases, V lost 3 bases, and 9 bases had no gene match.

The chain employs TRBV3-1 and TRBJ2-2, with 14 positions matching TRBD2. The germline V gene has CDR1 LGHDT and CDR2 YNNKEL (reference sequence). V trimming: 5 bases; J trimming: 2 bases; junction bases outside the gene matches: 7. CDR3 length: 18 amino acids. DNA for the CDR3: TGTGCCAGCAGCGCACGGACTAGCGGGAGGAAAAACACCGGGGAGCTGTTTTTT. Protein sequence: CASSARTSGRKNTGELFF. Full variable domain (missing parts from reference TRBV3-1 and TRBJ2-2): DTAVSQTPKYLVTQMGNDKSIKCEQNLGHDTMYWYKQDSKKFLKIMFSYNNKELIINETVPNRFSPKSPDKAHLNLHINSLELGDSAVYFCASSARTSGRKNTGELFFGEGSRLTVL.